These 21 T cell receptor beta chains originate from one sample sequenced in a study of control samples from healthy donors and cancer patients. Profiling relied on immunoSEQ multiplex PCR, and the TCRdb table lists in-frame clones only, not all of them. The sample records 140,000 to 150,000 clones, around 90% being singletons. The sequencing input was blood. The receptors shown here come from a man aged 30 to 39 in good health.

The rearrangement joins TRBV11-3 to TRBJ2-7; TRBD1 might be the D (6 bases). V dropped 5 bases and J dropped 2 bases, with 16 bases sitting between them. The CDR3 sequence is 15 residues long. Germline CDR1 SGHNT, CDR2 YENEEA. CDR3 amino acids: CASSPDGTTTYEQYF. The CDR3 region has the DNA TGTGCCAGCAGCCCCGACGGGACAACGACCTACGAGCAGTACTTC.

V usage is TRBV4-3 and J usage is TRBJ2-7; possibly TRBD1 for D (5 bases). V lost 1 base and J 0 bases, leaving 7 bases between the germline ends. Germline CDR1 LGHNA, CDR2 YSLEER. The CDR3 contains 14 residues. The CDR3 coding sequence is TGCGCCAGCAGCCAAGGACAGTTCTCCTACGAGCAGTACTTC. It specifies CASSQGQFSYEQYF.

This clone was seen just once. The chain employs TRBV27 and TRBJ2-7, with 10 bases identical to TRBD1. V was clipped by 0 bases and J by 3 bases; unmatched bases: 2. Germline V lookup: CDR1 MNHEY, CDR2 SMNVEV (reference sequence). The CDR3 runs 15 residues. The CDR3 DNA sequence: TGTGCCAGCAGTTTATCGGGGACAGGGGTCTACGAGCAGTACTTC. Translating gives CASSLSGTGVYEQYF.

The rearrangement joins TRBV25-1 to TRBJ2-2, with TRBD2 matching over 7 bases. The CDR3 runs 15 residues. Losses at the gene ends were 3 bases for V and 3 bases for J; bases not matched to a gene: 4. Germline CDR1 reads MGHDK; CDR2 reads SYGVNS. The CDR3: CASSEVGGYTGELFF. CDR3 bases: TGTGCCAGCAGTGAGGTCGGGGGGTACACCGGGGAGCTGTTTTTT.

The CDR3 DNA is TGCGCCAGCAGCCAAGAAGGACAGTCCCATTCACCCCTCCACTTT. Residues: CASSQEGQSHSPLHF. This rearrangement joins TRBV4-3 to TRBJ1-6; TRBD1 is a possible D gene (6 bases). The CDR3 sequence is 15 residues long. Germline CDR1 LGHNA, CDR2 YSLEER. The ends were cut back, 0 bases at V and 8 bases at J, with 11 bases in the middle.

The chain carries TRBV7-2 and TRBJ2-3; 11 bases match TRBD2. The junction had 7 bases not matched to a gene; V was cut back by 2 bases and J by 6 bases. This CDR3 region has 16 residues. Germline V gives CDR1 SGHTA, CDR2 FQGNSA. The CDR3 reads CASSLKGSGGADTQYF. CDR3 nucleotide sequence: TGTGCCAGCAGCTTAAAAGGTAGCGGGGGGGCCGATACGCAGTATTTT.

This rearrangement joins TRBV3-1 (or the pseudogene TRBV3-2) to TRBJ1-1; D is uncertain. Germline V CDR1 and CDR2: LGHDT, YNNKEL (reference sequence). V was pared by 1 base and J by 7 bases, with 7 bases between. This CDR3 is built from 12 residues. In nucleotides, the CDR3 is TGTGCCAGCAGCCAAGGGACGAATGAAGCTTTCTTT. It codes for CASSQGTNEAFF.

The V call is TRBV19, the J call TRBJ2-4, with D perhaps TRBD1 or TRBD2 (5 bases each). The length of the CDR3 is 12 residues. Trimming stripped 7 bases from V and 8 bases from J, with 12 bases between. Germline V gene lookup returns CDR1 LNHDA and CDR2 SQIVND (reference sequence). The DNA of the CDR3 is TGTGCCAGTACCACCGGGGCTCACATTCAGTACTTC. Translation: CASTTGAHIQYF.

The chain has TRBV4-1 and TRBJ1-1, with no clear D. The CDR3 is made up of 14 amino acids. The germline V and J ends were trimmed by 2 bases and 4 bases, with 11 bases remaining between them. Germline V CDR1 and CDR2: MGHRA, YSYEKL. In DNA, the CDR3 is TGCGCCAGCAGCCAACTCCTGGCGGGCACTGAAGCTTTCTTT. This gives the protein CASSQLLAGTEAFF.

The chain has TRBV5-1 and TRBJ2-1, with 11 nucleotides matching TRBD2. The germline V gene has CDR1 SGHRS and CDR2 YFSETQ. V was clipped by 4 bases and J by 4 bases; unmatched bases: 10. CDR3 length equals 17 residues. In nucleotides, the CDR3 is TGCGCCAGCAGCGTCGCCCCCGGGACTAGCGGATACAATGAGCAGTTCTTC. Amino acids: CASSVAPGTSGYNEQFF.

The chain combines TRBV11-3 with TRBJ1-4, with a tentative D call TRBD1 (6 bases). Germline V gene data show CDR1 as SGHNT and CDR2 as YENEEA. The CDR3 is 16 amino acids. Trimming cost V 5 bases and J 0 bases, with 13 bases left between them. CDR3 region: CASSGLGAATNEKLFF. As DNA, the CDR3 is TGTGCCAGCAGCGGGTTGGGGGCTGCAACTAATGAAAAACTGTTTTTT.

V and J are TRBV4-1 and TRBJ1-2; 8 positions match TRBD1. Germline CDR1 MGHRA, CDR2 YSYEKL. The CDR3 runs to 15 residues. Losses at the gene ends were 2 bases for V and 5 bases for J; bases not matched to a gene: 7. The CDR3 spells CASSQSDRGWYGYTF. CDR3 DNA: TGCGCCAGCAGCCAATCTGACAGGGGTTGGTATGGCTACACCTTC.

CDR3 bases: TGTGCCAGTAGTATAGCGAGCGGCTTTGGATATGGCTACACCTTC. Protein product: CASSIASGFGYGYTF. The rearrangement joins TRBV19 to TRBJ1-2, with unresolved D. The CDR3 contains 15 residues. From germline, CDR1 is LNHDA and CDR2 SQIVND (reference sequence). V lost 1 base and J 5 bases, leaving 14 bases between the germline ends.

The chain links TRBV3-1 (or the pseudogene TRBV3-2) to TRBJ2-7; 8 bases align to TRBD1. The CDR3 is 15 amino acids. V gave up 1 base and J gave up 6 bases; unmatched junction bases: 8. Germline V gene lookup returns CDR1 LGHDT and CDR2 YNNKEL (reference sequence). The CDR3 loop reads CASSQALGRGLEQYF. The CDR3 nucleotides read TGTGCCAGCAGCCAAGCTCTCGGCAGGGGGCTCGAGCAGTACTTC.

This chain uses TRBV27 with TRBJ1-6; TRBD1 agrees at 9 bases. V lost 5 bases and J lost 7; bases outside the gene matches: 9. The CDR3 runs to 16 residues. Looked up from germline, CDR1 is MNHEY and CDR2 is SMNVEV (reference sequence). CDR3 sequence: CASSPRGQGRNSPLHF. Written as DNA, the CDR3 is TGTGCCAGCAGTCCCCGGGGACAGGGACGAAATTCACCCCTCCACTTT.

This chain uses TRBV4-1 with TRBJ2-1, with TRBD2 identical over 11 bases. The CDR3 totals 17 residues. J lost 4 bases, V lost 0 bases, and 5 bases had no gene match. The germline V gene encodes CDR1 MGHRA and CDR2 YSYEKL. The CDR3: CASSQDSGLAGYNEQFF. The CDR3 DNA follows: TGCGCCAGCAGCCAAGATAGCGGACTAGCGGGTTACAATGAGCAGTTCTTC.

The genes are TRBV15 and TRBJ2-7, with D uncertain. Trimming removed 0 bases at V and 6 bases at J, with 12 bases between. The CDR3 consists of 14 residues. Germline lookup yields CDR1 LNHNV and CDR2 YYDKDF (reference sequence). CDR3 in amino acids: CATSRDPINGEQYF. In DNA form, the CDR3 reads TGTGCCACCAGCAGAGATCCCATTAATGGCGAGCAGTACTTC. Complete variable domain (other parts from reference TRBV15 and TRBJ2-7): DAMVIQNPRYQVTQFGKPVTLSCSQTLNHNVMYWYQQKSSQAPKLLFHYYDKDFNNEADTPDNFQSRRPNTSFCFLDIRSPGLGDTAMYLCATSRDPINGEQYFGPGTRLTVT.

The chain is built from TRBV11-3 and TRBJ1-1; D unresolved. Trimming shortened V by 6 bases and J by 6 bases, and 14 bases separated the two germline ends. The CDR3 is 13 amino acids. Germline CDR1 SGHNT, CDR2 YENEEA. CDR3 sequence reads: CASSSGGLAEAFF. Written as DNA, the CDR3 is TGTGCCAGCAGTTCCGGTGGCCTAGCTGAAGCTTTCTTT.

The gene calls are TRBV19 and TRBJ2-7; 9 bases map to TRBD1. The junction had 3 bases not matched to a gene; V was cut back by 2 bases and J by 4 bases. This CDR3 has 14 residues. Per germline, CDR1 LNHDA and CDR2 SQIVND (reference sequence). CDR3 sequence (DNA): TGTGCCAGTAGTATAACGGACAGGGGATACGAGCAGTACTTC. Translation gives CASSITDRGYEQYF. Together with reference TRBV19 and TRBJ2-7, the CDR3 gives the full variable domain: DGGITQSPKYLFRKEGQNVTLSCEQNLNHDAMYWYRQDPGQGLRLIYYSQIVNDFQKGDIAEGYSVSREKKESFPLTVTSAQKNPTAFYLCASSITDRGYEQYFGPGTRLTVT.

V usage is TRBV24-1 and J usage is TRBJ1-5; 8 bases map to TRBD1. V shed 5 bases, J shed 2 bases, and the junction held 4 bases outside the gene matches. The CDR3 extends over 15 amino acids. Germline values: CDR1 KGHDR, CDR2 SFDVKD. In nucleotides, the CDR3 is TGTGCCACCAGTGGCCAGGGGGCTGGCAATCAGCCCCAGCATTTT. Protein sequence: CATSGQGAGNQPQHF.

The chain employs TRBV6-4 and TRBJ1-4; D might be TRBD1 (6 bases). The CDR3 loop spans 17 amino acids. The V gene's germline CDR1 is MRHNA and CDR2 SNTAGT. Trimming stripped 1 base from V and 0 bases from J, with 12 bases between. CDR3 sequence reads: CASSDWAGAATNEKLFF. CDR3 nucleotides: TGTGCCAGCAGTGACTGGGCAGGGGCCGCAACTAATGAAAAACTGTTTTTT.